The 13 T cell receptor beta chains given below trace back to one sample, sequenced in a study of blood T cell repertoires in COVID-19. Only in-frame clones appear in the TCRdb table, and some are missing; sequencing was by immunoSEQ multiplex PCR. The sample has over 10,000 clones; roughly 90% are singletons. Sequencing input: peripheral blood. Receptors originate from a man aged 80 or over with acute or convalescent COVID-19.

This clone was detected once. The chain is built from TRBV6-1 and TRBJ2-7; TRBD1 matches 7 bases. The V segment lost 0 bases and the J segment 4 bases; nucleotides outside the gene matches: 6. Germline values: CDR1 MNHNS, CDR2 SASEGT. This CDR3 is 15 amino acids long. DNA for the CDR3: TGTGCCAGCAGTGAAGCGGGACAGTTTAATTACGAGCAGTACTTC. Translation: CASSEAGQFNYEQYF.

This clone was seen a few times. J is TRBJ1-1 and V is TRBV7-8; TRBD1 matches 8 bases. The CDR3 length is 13 residues. With V trimmed by 1 base and J by 12 bases, 7 bases remained unmatched. Germline assignment: CDR1 SGHVS and CDR2 FQNEAQ. CDR3 nucleotides: TGTGCCAGCAGCTTAGATAGGACAGGGCGACCTTTCTTT. Its protein product is CASSLDRTGRPFF.

V and J are TRBV18 and TRBJ1-1; 8 bases agree with TRBD1. The germline V gene encodes CDR1 KGHSH and CDR2 LQKENI. The trim removed 3 bases at V and 1 base at J, leaving 1 base unmatched. The CDR3 spans 14 residues. The CDR3 coding sequence is TGTGCCAGCTCACCCGGGACAGGGAACACTGAAGCTTTCTTT. Translating it yields CASSPGTGNTEAFF. Variable domain in full (rest from reference TRBV18 and TRBJ1-1): NAGVMQNPRHLVRRRGQEARLRCSPMKGHSHVYWYRQLPEEGLKFMVYLQKENIIDESGMPKERFSAEFPKEGPSILRIQQVVRGDSAAYFCASSPGTGNTEAFFGQGTRLTVV.

This clone is a singleton in its sample. The gene calls are TRBV30 and TRBJ1-5; tentatively, D is TRBD1 (5 bases). Trimming removed 3 bases from V and 2 bases from J, with 8 bases in between. This CDR3 has 13 residues. CDR1 and CDR2 (germline): GTSNPN, SVGIG (reference sequence). In nucleotides, the CDR3 is TGTGCCTGGAGCAAAGGGGGCAATCAGCCCCAGCATTTT. Translation gives CAWSKGGNQPQHF.

The chain couples TRBV9 to TRBJ1-3; unclear D gene. This CDR3 has 17 amino acids. V lost 0 bases and J lost 0, with 13 bases in between. The germline CDR1 and CDR2 sequences are SGDLS and YYNGEE. Here the CDR3 reads CASSVVGGWDSGNTIYF. The CDR3 nucleotides are TGTGCCAGCAGCGTAGTAGGAGGGTGGGACTCTGGAAACACCATATATTTT.

This clone was observed once. This chain connects TRBV6-5 to TRBJ1-2, with D possibly TRBD1 on 5 matching bases. Looked up from germline, CDR1 is MNHEY and CDR2 is SVGAGI. The CDR3 totals 14 residues. Between the trimmed V and J ends, which lost 2 bases and 3 bases, there was a span of 10 bases. CDR3 coding DNA: TGTGCCAGCAGTTACGCGGGGGGGTACTATGGCTACACCTTC. It codes for CASSYAGGYYGYTF.

The chain combines TRBV19 with TRBJ2-1; 9 positions match TRBD1. Germline trimming cut 3 bases from V and 7 bases from J; bases unmatched to any gene: 16. This CDR3 has 18 amino acids. The germline V gene has CDR1 LNHDA and CDR2 SQIVND (reference sequence). CDR3 coding DNA: TGTGCCAGTAGTATGATGGACAGGGGATATATTAAGCGTAATGAGCAGTTCTTC. It translates to CASSMMDRGYIKRNEQFF.

The chain is built from TRBV10-3 and TRBJ2-1, with TRBD2 matching over 9 bases. The germline V gene encodes CDR1 ENHRY and CDR2 SYGVKD. The CDR3 extends over 17 amino acids. The V segment lost 6 bases and the J segment 0 bases; nucleotides outside the gene matches: 9. The CDR3 sequence: CAIRGGGAGGSYNEQFF. The CDR3 nucleotides are TGTGCCATCAGAGGGGGCGGAGCGGGGGGCTCCTACAATGAGCAGTTCTTC.

A single count supports this clone. The chain uses TRBV10-3 and TRBJ2-7; TRBD2 matches 7 bases. The V gene's germline CDR1 is ENHRY and CDR2 SYGVKD. V lost 0 bases and J lost 3; bases outside the gene matches: 5. The length of the CDR3 is 15 residues. CDR3 residues: CAISESERGGYEQYF. The CDR3 DNA is TGTGCCATCAGTGAGTCCGAGCGGGGTGGCTACGAGCAGTACTTC.

CDR3 sequence (DNA): TGTGCCAGTAGGCCGACACTCCGGCCAGGAAACATTCAGTACTTC. Translation gives CASRPTLRPGNIQYF. This rearrangement joins TRBV19 to TRBJ2-4; no firm D call. There are 15 residues in the CDR3. V lost 6 bases and J 6 bases, leaving 18 bases between the germline ends. From germline, CDR1 is LNHDA and CDR2 SQIVND (reference sequence).

This chain uses TRBV2 with TRBJ1-2, with 7 bases matching TRBD1. The germline V gene has CDR1 SNHLY and CDR2 FYNNEI. J gave up 4 bases and V 8 bases, and 4 bases lay outside the gene matches. The CDR3 runs to 12 residues. CDR3 protein: CASQQGTYGYTF. CDR3 nucleotide sequence: TGTGCCAGCCAACAGGGGACCTATGGCTACACCTTC.

This clone was detected only once. The chain links TRBV11-3 to TRBJ2-7; TRBD2 aligns across 12 bases. V was pared by 5 bases and J by 1 base, with 3 bases of the junction left unmatched. Per germline, CDR1 SGHNT and CDR2 YENEEA. The CDR3 sequence is 15 residues long. The CDR3 DNA is TGTGCCAGCAGCCGGGGGACTAGCGGGTCCTACGAGCAGTACTTC. Translated, it gives CASSRGTSGSYEQYF.

The chain is built from TRBV5-1 and TRBJ1-2; 9 positions agree with TRBD1. Per germline, CDR1 SGHRS and CDR2 YFSETQ. After removal of 0 bases from V and 7 bases from J, the junction contained 4 bases not matched to a gene. The CDR3 has 14 amino acids. CDR3 amino acids: CASSLGTGAFGYTF. The DNA for the CDR3 is TGCGCCAGCAGCTTGGGGACAGGGGCCTTTGGCTACACCTTC.